This TCR beta chain was found in a study of cytomegalovirus exposure and HLA in healthy donors. The wider study: Counted in an early data release were tens of millions of unique TCRs from HLA-typed donors. Whole-study findings and limits: In a later analysis, TCR beta V- and J-gene trimming was associated with a missense DCLRE1C variant.

The PCR employed 60 Vbeta primers together with 13 Jbeta primers. The protocol was immunoSEQ multiplex PCR, while the TCRdb copy is restricted to in-frame clones and leaves out a portion. The data show 80,000 to 100,000 clones, with about two thirds seen just once and 2% to 2.5% held by the top ten. The CDR3 consists of 15 residues. The germline CDR1 and CDR2 sequences are SGHDN and FVKESK. In regard to this clone: Its specificity is not known.

V and J are TRBV14 and TRBJ2-5; 14 bases match TRBD2. The assigned J gene may be wrong: the sequence end matches TRBJ2-7 better. Sequencing was carried out using PBMCs. This receptor was obtained from a man in his fifties in good health and CMV-seronegative. In DNA form, the CDR3 reads TGTGCCAGCAGCCAGGGACTAGCGGGGGCCTACGAGCAGTACTTC. This encodes CASSQGLAGAYEQYF.